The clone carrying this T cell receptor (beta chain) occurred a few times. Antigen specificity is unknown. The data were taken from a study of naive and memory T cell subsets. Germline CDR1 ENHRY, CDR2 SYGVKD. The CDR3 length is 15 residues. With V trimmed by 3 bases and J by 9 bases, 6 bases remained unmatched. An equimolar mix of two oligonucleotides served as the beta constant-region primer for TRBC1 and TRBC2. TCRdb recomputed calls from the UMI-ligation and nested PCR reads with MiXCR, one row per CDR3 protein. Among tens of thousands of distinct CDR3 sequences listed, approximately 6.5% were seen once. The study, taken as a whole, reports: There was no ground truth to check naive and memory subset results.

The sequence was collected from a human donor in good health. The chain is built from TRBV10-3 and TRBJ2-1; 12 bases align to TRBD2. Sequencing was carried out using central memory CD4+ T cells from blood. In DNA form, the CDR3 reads TGTGCCATCAGTGAAAATCTAGCGGGAGGGTTTGAGCAGTTCTTC. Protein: CAISENLAGGFEQFF.